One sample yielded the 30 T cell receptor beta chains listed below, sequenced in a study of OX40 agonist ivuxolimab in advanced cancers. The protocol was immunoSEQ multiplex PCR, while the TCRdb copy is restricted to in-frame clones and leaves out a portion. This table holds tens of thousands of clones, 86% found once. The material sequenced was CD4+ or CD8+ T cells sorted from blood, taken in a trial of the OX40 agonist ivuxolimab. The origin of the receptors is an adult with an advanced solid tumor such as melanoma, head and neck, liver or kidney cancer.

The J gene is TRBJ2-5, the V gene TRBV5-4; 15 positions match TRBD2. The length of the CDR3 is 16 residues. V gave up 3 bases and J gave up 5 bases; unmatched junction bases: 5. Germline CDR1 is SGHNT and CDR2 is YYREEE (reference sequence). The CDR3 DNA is TGTGCCAGCAGCTACGGGACTAGCGGGAGGAAGGAGACCCAGTACTTC. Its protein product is CASSYGTSGRKETQYF.

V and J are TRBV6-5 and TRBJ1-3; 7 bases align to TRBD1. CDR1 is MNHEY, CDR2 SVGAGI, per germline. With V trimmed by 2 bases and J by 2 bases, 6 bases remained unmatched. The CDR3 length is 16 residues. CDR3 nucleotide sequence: TGTGCCAGCAGTTACCGAGACAGGGTAGCTGGAAACACCATATATTTT. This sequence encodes CASSYRDRVAGNTIYF.

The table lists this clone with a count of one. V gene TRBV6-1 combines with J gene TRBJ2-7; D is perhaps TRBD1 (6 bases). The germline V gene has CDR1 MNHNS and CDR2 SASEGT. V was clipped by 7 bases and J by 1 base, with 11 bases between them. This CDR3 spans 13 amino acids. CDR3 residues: CASTTDRSYEQYF. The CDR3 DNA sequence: TGTGCCAGCACTACCGACAGGTCCTACGAGCAGTACTTC.

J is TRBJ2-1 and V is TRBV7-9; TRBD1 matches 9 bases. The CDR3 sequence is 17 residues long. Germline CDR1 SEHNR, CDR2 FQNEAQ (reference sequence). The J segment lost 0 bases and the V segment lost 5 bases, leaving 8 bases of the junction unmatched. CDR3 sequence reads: CASSPSPDRGSYNEQFF. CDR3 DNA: TGTGCCAGCAGCCCAAGTCCGGACAGGGGCTCCTACAATGAGCAGTTCTTC.

CDR3 region: CASSLIAGTANTEAFF. CDR3 sequence (DNA): TGTGCCAGCAGCTTAATCGCCGGGACGGCGAACACTGAAGCTTTCTTT. The chain employs TRBV7-3 and TRBJ1-1, with D perhaps matching TRBD1 (5 bases). The CDR3 spans 16 residues. CDR1 SGHTA and CDR2 FQGTGA come from the germline V gene. The ends were cut back, 1 base at V and 1 base at J, with 13 bases in the middle.

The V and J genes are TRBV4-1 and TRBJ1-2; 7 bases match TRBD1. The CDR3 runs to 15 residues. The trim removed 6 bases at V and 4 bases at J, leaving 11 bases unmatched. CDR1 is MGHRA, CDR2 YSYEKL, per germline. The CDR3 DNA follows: TGCGCCAGCAGACCGACAGACAGGGAGGGCTATGGCTACACCTTC. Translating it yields CASRPTDREGYGYTF.

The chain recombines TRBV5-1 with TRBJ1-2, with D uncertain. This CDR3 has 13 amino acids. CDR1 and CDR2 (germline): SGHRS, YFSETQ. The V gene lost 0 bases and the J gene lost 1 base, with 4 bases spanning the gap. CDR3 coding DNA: TGCGCCAGCAGCTTGGACAGTAACTATGGCTACACCTTC. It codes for CASSLDSNYGYTF.

The CDR3 nucleotides read TGTGCCATCAGTGACTACACCGCTAGCACAGATACGCAGTATTTT. Amino acid sequence: CAISDYTASTDTQYF. The chain carries TRBV10-3 and TRBJ2-3; D unclear. Germline values: CDR1 ENHRY, CDR2 SYGVKD. CDR3 length: 15 amino acids. Trimming removed 3 bases from V and 0 bases from J, with 10 bases in between.

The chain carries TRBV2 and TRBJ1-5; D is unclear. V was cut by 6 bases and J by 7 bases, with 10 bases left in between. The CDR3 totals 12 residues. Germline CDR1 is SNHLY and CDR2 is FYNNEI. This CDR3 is CASSPGLQPQHF. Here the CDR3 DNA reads TGTGCCAGCAGCCCCGGACTCCAGCCCCAGCATTTT.

CDR3 nucleotides: TGTGCCAGCAGTTCCCAGGGACTAGCGGGCGGAAATGAGCAGTTCTTC. Amino acid sequence: CASSSQGLAGGNEQFF. The gene calls are TRBV28 and TRBJ2-1; 12 positions match TRBD2. This CDR3 spans 16 amino acids. CDR1 is MDHEN, CDR2 SYDVKM, per germline. J lost 7 bases, V lost 4 bases, and 8 bases had no gene match.

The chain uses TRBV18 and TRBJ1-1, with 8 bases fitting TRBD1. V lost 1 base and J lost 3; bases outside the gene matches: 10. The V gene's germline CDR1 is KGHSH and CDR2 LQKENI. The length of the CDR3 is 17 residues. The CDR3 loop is CASSPLGTGVGDTEAFF. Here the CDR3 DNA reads TGTGCCAGCTCACCACTCGGGACAGGAGTTGGGGACACTGAAGCTTTCTTT.

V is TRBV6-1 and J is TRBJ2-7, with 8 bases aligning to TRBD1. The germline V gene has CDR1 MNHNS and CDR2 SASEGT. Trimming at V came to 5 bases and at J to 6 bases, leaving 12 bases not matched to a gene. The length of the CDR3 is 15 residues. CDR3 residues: CASSLYQGAYGEQYF. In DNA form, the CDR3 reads TGTGCCAGCAGTCTTTACCAGGGGGCGTACGGCGAGCAGTACTTC.

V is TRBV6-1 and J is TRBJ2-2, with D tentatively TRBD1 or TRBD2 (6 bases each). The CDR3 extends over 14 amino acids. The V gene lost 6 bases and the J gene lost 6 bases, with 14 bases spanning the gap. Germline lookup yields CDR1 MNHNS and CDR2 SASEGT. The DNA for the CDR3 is TGTGCCAGCAGCCCGGAGGGGGTCCCCGGGGAGCTGTTTTTT. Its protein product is CASSPEGVPGELFF.

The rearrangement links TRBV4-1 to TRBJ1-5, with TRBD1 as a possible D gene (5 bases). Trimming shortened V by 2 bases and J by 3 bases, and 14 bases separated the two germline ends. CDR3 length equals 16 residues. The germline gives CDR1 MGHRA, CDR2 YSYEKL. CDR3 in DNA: TGCGCCAGCAGCCAACCCGGCGCAGGGAACAATCAGCCCCAGCATTTT. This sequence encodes CASSQPGAGNNQPQHF.

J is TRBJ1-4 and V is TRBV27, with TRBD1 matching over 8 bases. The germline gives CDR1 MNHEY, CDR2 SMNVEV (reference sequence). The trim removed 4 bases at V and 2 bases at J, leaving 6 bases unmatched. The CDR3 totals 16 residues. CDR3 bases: TGTGCCAGCAGTTCCCCGAACAGGGGGACTAATGAAAAACTGTTTTTT. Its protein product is CASSSPNRGTNEKLFF. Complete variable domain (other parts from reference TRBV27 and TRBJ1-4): EAQVTQNPRYLITVTGKKLTVTCSQNMNHEYMSWYRQDPGLGLRQIYYSMNVEVTDKGDVPEGYKVSRKEKRNFPLILESPSPNQTSLYFCASSSPNRGTNEKLFFGSGTQLSVL.

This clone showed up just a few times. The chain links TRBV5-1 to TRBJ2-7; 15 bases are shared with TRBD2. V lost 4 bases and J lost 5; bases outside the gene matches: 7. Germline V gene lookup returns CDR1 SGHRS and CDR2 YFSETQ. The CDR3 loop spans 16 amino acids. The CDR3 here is CASSVGLAGGMDEQYF. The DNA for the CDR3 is TGCGCCAGCAGCGTGGGACTAGCGGGGGGCATGGACGAGCAGTACTTC.

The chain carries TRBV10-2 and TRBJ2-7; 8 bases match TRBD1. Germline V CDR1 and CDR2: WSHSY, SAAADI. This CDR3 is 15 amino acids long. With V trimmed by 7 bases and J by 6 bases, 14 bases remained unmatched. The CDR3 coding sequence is TGCGCCAGCAACATACCCGACAGGGGAACGGGCGAGCAGTACTTC. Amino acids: CASNIPDRGTGEQYF.

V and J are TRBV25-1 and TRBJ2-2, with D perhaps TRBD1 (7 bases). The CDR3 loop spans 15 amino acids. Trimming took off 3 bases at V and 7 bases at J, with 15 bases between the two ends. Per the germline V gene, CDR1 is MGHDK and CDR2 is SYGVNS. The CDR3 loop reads CASSEGGQAHGELFF. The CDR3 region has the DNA TGTGCCAGCAGTGAGGGAGGACAGGCTCACGGGGAGCTGTTTTTT.

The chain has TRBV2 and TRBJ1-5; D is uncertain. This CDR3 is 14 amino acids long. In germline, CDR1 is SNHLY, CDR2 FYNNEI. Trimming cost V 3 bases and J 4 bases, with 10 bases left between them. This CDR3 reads CASSEDPRNQPQHF. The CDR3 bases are TGTGCCAGCAGTGAGGACCCTCGGAATCAGCCCCAGCATTTT.

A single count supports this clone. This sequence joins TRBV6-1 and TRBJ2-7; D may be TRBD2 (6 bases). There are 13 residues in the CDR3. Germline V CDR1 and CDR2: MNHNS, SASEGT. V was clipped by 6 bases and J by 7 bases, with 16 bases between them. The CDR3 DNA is TGTGCCAGCAGCAACTCCTACGCGGGGGAGCAGTACTTC. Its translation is CASSNSYAGEQYF.

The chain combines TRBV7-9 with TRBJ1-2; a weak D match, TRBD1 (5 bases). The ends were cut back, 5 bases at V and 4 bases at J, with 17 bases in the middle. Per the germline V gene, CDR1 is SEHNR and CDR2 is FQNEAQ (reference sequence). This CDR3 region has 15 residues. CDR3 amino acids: CASSPPGRGSYGYTF. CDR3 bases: TGTGCCAGCAGCCCTCCGGGACGGGGGAGCTATGGCTACACCTTC.

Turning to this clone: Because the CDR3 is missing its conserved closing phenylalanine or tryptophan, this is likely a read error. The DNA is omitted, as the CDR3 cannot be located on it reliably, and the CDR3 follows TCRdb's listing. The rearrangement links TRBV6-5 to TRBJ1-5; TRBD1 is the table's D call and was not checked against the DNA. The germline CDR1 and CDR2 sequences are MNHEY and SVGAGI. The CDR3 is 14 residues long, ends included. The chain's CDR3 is CASSYSKDRASFRI.

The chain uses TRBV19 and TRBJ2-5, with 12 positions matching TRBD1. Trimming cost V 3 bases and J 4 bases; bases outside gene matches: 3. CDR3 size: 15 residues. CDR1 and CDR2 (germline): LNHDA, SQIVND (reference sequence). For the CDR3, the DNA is TGTGCCAGTAGTATCGGGACAGGGGGCCTAGAGACCCAGTACTTC. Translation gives CASSIGTGGLETQYF. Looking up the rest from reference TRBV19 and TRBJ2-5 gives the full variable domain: DGGITQSPKYLFRKEGQNVTLSCEQNLNHDAMYWYRQDPGQGLRLIYYSQIVNDFQKGDIAEGYSVSREKKESFPLTVTSAQKNPTAFYLCASSIGTGGLETQYFGPGTRLLVL.

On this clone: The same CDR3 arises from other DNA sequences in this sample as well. This CDR3 reads CASSISGTGLNQPQHF. DNA for the CDR3: TGTGCCAGTAGTATTAGCGGGACAGGGCTCAATCAGCCCCAGCATTTT. The chain employs TRBV19 and TRBJ1-5, with TRBD1 matching over 9 bases. The CDR3 runs 16 residues. The V segment lost 3 bases and the J segment 3 bases; nucleotides outside the gene matches: 6. Germline V CDR1 and CDR2: LNHDA, SQIVND (reference sequence).

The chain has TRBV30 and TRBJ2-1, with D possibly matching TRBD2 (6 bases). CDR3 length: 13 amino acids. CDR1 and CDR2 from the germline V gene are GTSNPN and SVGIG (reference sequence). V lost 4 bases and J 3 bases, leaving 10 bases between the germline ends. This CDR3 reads CAWTAGFYNEQFF. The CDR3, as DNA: TGTGCCTGGACAGCGGGCTTCTACAATGAGCAGTTCTTC.

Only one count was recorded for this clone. DNA of the CDR3: TGTGCCAGCAGTTCCCACACAGGGTTAAGTAACTATGGCTACACCTTC. Translated: CASSSHTGLSNYGYTF. The gene calls are TRBV6-5 and TRBJ1-2, with D perhaps TRBD1 (6 bases). V dropped 4 bases and J dropped 1 base, with 16 bases sitting between them. This CDR3 spans 16 amino acids. The germline CDR1 and CDR2 sequences are MNHEY and SVGAGI.

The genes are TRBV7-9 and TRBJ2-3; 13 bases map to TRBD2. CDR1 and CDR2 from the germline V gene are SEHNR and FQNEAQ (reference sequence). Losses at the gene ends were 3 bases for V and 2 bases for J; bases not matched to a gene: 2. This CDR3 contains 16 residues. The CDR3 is CASSLTSGGFTDTQYF. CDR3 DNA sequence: TGTGCCAGCAGCTTGACTAGCGGGGGGTTCACAGATACGCAGTATTTT.

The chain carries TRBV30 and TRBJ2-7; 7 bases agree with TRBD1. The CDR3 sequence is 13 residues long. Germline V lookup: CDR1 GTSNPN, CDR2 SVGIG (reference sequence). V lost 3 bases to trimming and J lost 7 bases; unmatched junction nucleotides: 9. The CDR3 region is CAWSAGTAQEQYF. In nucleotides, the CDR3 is TGTGCCTGGAGCGCAGGGACAGCTCAAGAGCAGTACTTC.

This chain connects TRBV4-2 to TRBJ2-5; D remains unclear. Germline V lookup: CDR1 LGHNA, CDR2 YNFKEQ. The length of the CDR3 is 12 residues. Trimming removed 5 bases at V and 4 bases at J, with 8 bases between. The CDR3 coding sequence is TGTGCCAGCAGCGATTACCGAGAGACCCAGTACTTC. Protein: CASSDYRETQYF.

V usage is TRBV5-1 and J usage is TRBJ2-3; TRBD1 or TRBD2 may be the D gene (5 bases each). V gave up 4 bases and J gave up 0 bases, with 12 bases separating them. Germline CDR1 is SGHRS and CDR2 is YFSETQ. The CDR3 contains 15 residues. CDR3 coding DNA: TGCGCCAGCAGCCCGAGGGGAGTGAGCACAGATACGCAGTATTTT. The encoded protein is CASSPRGVSTDTQYF.